This T cell receptor (beta chain) was identified in a study of T cells after yellow fever vaccination. TCRdb redid the calling of the 5' RACE reads with MiXCR, one entry per CDR3 protein. The sample holds more than 95,000 distinct CDR3 sequences, around 6.7% seen once. Notes on the study in general: There was a possibility that FACS-sorted repertoires contained abundant clonotypes contaminating from the bulk population. Once the booster was given, most primary-vaccination clones reappeared, at approximately 97% for CD4 and roughly 90% for CD8.

Germline lookup yields CDR1 DFQATT and CDR2 SNEGSKA (reference sequence). This CDR3 is built from 11 residues. This clonotype came up many times. The antigen is unknown. The V gene is TRBV20-1, the J gene TRBJ1-2, with D possibly being TRBD1 (5 bases). This sample comprised CD4+ T cells sorted from PBMCs, obtained approximately 47 days after the first yellow fever vaccination. This sequence was found in a man aged 18 to 29 who received the YFV17D yellow fever vaccine. The CDR3 DNA reads TGCAGCCCGACGGGGGACTATGGCTACACCTTC. Its protein is CSPTGDYGYTF.